The source of this TCR beta chain is a study of molecular identifiers for immune sequencing clone quantification. This clonotype was counted many times. CDR1 and CDR2 (germline): MDHEN, SYDVKM. The ends were cut back, 8 bases at V and 6 bases at J, with 19 bases in the middle. This CDR3 is 14 amino acids long. In TCRdb, the PCR reads were re-called with MiXCR into one record per CDR3 protein. This sample yields about 510,000 distinct CDR3 sequences, of which about a fifth are seen a single time; about 0.84% belongs to the top ten. The chain carries TRBV28 and TRBJ1-2; tentative D call: TRBD1 (6 bases). The sequenced sample consisted of naive CD8+ T cells from blood, with Jurkat cell RNA spiked in. Described subset: FACS-sorted CD8+CD4-CCR7+CD45RA+ naive T cells. This clonotype was sampled from a human donor in good health. Some libraries in this study had Jurkat cell RNA spiked in. CDR3 DNA: TGTGCCAGCCGGAAGGAGGCAGGGGTTCATGGCTACACCTTC. Its translation: CASRKEAGVHGYTF.